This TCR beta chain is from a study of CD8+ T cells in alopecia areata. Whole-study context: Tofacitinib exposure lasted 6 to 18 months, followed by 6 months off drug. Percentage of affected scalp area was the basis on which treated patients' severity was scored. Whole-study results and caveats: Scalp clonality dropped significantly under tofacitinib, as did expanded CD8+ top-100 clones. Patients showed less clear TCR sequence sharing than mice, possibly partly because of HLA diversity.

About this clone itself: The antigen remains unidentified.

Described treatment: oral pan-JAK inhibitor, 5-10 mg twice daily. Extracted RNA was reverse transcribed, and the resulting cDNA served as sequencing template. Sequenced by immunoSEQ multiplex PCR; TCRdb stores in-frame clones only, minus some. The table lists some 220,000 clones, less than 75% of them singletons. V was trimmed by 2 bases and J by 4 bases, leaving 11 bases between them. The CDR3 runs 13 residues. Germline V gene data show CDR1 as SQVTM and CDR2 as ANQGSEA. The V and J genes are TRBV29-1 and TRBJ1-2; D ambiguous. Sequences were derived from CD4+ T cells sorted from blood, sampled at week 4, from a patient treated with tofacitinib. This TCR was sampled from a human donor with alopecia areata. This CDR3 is CSVESADLYGYTF. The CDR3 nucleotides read TGCAGCGTTGAATCTGCCGACCTCTATGGCTACACCTTC.